This TCR beta chain derives from a study of lymphopenia after photon versus proton radiotherapy (dated by TCRdb to 2018 to 2020). Study-level background: The immunological effects of photon versus proton radiation therapy were compared in patients with gastrointestinal tumors who developed high-grade lymphopenia. The goal of the study was to describe how the two radiation modalities differ in their effects on the immune system. The cohort comprised more than 15 patients with gastrointestinal tumors who received either photon or proton therapy and then developed lymphopenia. Beyond this particular receptor, the publication reports: After the lymphocyte count nadir, photon-treated repertoires showed oligoclonal expansion, especially of CD8+ Temra cells, which drove the drop in diversity. Among patients across the cohort who died, overall survival time showed an inverse correlation with a larger post-nadir drop in TCR diversity. The survival association was assessed only in patients who died, and better survival with proton therapy was presented by the authors as a possibility rather than a demonstrated result. During treatment, patients who received proton therapy stayed relatively stable, whereas patients who received photon therapy lost naive T cells and TCR diversity and gained effector/memory populations.

As for this clone: The target of this receptor is not known. No qualities accompany the bases; no much larger clone lies one base away.

The CDR3 has 16 amino acids, counting the end cysteine and phenylalanine. Kept here is only the CDR3 DNA, which spans 48 bases and is read in frame from base 1. The germline V gene specifies SGHTS as CDR1 and YDEGEE as CDR2. Trimming at the junction amounts to 0 bases on V and 4 bases on J, and the germline ends lie 14 bases apart. The library came from the immunoSEQ multiplex PCR assay. T cell repertoires were profiled by deep sequencing of rearranged TCR beta loci, alongside multiparametric flow cytometry. This is the immuneACCESS table as TCRdb keeps it, with only in-frame sequences that have V and J called. A part of the clones is gone; compared with another copy, unresolved V genes explain less than half, and the rest is unexplained. The sample table holds tens of thousands of clones, of which 85% were seen once. The top ten clones comprise 18% of the sample.

The source is a man in his sixties with pancreatic cancer. This specimen consisted of peripheral blood, obtained from a patient treated with photon-based radiotherapy. This chain is built from TRBV5-8 and TRBJ2-1; matching of 5 bases hints at TRBD1 as the D gene. CDR3 sequence: CASSLGDRVSYNEQFF. The DNA reads TGTGCCAGCAGCTTGGGCGACAGAGTTTCGTACAATGAGCAGTTCTTC.